These 13 T cell receptor beta chains were sequenced from one sample in a study of blood T cell repertoires in COVID-19. The assay was immunoSEQ multiplex PCR, and TCRdb's table has in-frame clones only and misses some. Here the sample spans 250,000 to 350,000 clones, about 90% being singletons. The material sequenced was PBMCs or T cells enriched from blood (not recorded which). All receptors derive from a woman aged 45-60 years who had been exposed to COVID-19.

This sequence joins TRBV4-1 and TRBJ2-1; TRBD1 agrees at 8 bases. The CDR3 consists of 15 residues. Per the germline V gene, CDR1 is MGHRA and CDR2 is YSYEKL. The junction had 9 bases not matched to a gene; V was cut back by 3 bases and J by 8 bases. The CDR3: CASSQLQGGRDEQFF. The DNA of the CDR3 is TGCGCCAGCAGCCAGTTACAGGGGGGACGGGATGAGCAGTTCTTC.

The sample holds a few counts of this clone. This chain uses TRBV7-9 with TRBJ2-3; 8 bases align to TRBD1. V lost 5 bases and J lost 4; bases outside the gene matches: 11. The CDR3 covers 16 residues. CDR1 is SEHNR, CDR2 FQNEAQ, per germline (reference sequence). CDR3 loop: CASSANRGILADTQYF. CDR3 sequence (DNA): TGTGCCAGCAGCGCTAACAGGGGGATTTTGGCAGATACGCAGTATTTT.

V and J are TRBV18 and TRBJ1-2, with a possible D match to TRBD1 (6 bases). The CDR3 covers 16 residues. Germline V gives CDR1 KGHSH, CDR2 LQKENI. V lost 6 bases, J lost 4 bases, and 21 bases lay in between. CDR3 loop: CASSQTGQTFAYGYTF. The CDR3 coding sequence is TGTGCCAGCTCCCAAACCGGACAGACTTTTGCCTATGGCTACACCTTC.

The V and J genes are TRBV27 and TRBJ1-1; tentative D call: TRBD1 (5 bases). Per the germline V gene, CDR1 is MNHEY and CDR2 is SMNVEV (reference sequence). The germline V and J ends were trimmed by 3 bases and 0 bases, with 8 bases remaining between them. The CDR3 consists of 14 residues. CDR3 residues: CASSFQGMNTEAFF. CDR3 DNA: TGTGCCAGCAGTTTCCAGGGCATGAACACTGAAGCTTTCTTT.

The rearrangement joins TRBV15 to TRBJ2-2, with 8 bases fitting TRBD2. This CDR3 has 16 residues. Germline CDR1 is LNHNV and CDR2 is YYDKDF (reference sequence). The J segment lost 3 bases and the V segment lost 1 base, leaving 4 bases of the junction unmatched. CDR3 residues: CATSRAGGPDTGELFF. The DNA of the CDR3 is TGTGCCACCAGCAGAGCGGGGGGGCCGGACACCGGGGAGCTGTTTTTT.

The V call is TRBV19, the J call TRBJ2-7; the D gene is possibly TRBD2 (5 bases). Trimming cost V 3 bases and J 0 bases, with 12 bases left between them. CDR3 length: 15 residues. Germline loops: CDR1 LNHDA, CDR2 SQIVND (reference sequence). This chain's CDR3 is CASSIAVGLSYEQYF. The CDR3 DNA reads TGTGCCAGTAGTATCGCCGTCGGACTCTCCTACGAGCAGTACTTC.

The chain is built from TRBV18 and TRBJ1-4, with TRBD1 matching 9 bases. CDR3 length: 19 residues. The germline V gene has CDR1 KGHSH and CDR2 LQKENI. Trimming removed 2 bases from V and 5 bases from J; junction bases left unmatched: 15. The DNA of the CDR3 is TGTGCCAGCTCACCAACCCCGGGACAGGGCTTCGGGCCAAATGAAAAACTGTTTTTT. Protein sequence: CASSPTPGQGFGPNEKLFF.

The table lists this clone with a count of one. The chain is built from TRBV18 and TRBJ1-2, with TRBD1 matching over 7 bases. The CDR3 is made up of 13 amino acids. In germline, CDR1 is KGHSH, CDR2 LQKENI. V was pared by 2 bases and J by 5 bases, with 2 bases of the junction left unmatched. CDR3 residues: CASSPTGEYGYTF. CDR3 nucleotide sequence: TGTGCCAGCTCACCAACAGGGGAATATGGCTACACCTTC.

The chain is built from TRBV28 and TRBJ2-5, with D possibly TRBD2 on 5 matching bases. The V end was cut by 5 bases, the J end by 2 bases, with 12 bases between. CDR1 MDHEN and CDR2 SYDVKM come from the germline V gene. This CDR3 has 14 residues. The CDR3 region is CASSPRRGQETQYF. For the CDR3, the DNA is TGTGCCAGCAGTCCCCGACGGGGACAAGAGACCCAGTACTTC.

V gene TRBV2 combines with J gene TRBJ2-5; the D gene is possibly TRBD2 (7 bases). Germline CDR1 is SNHLY and CDR2 is FYNNEI. Trimming left V 5 bases short and J 5 bases short, with 12 bases between. This CDR3 spans 13 amino acids. The CDR3 bases are TGTGCCAGCAGTTACAGGGAGGGCGAGACCCAGTACTTC. Its translation is CASSYREGETQYF.

The rearrangement uses TRBV28 and TRBJ1-3, with a possible D match to TRBD1 (6 bases). V lost 5 bases and J 2 bases, leaving 13 bases between the germline ends. Germline V gene lookup returns CDR1 MDHEN and CDR2 SYDVKM. The CDR3 is 15 amino acids. The CDR3, as DNA: TGTGCCAGCAGTATGACACAGGGTACTGGAAACACCATATATTTT. It specifies CASSMTQGTGNTIYF.

V is TRBV27 and J is TRBJ1-1; D unclear. V dropped 5 bases and J dropped 0 bases, with 19 bases sitting between them. This CDR3 has 17 amino acids. Germline V gene sequence: CDR1 MNHEY, CDR2 SMNVEV (reference sequence). CDR3 nucleotide sequence: TGTGCCAGCAGTCCCTTGATAGGAGGGTCCTTGAACACTGAAGCTTTCTTT. This codes for CASSPLIGGSLNTEAFF.

V is TRBV18 and J is TRBJ1-5; 8 nucleotides agree with TRBD1. Trimming took 4 bases from V and 7 from J; bases not matched to a gene: 6. Germline CDR1 reads KGHSH; CDR2 reads LQKENI. The CDR3 totals 14 residues. The CDR3 DNA is TGTGCCAGCTCACAAGACAGGGGCGGCCAGCCCCAGCATTTT. It yields the protein CASSQDRGGQPQHF.